This T cell receptor (beta chain) emerged from a study of cytomegalovirus exposure and HLA in healthy donors (dated by TCRdb to 2016 to 2017). For context, the study as a whole: An earlier analysis of 587 of the donors reported 250 to 350 Gb of sequence data and roughly 110 million unique TCR beta sequences from some 180 million T cells. The study aimed to test whether cataloging public T cell receptors could reveal signatures of past pathogen exposure. All discovery cohort repertoires had been generated on a single sequencing platform. Using immunosequencing, the study profiled T cell repertoires from around 670 subjects and related those repertoires to cytomegalovirus serostatus. HLA typing included class I and class II loci at four-digit resolution. Among around 400 genotyped donors of the cohort, an average of around 250,000 unique TCR beta nucleotide sequences was sequenced per donor, of which 15% to 20% were non-productive. Because of strong linkage in the cohort, roughly 5 DR-DQ haplotypes were treated as single units for association and clustering. In a later genetic analysis, genome-wide SNP genotypes for about three fifths of the roughly 670 donors were used, and that subset was treated as a discovery cohort. In the later analysis, no new phenotypic data were used to find candidate immune exposures; instead, reliance was placed on TCR beta sequences and their occurrence across donors. The number of typed donors differed by locus: 629-630 for A, B, C, DRB1 and DQB1; some 540 for DQA1; 600 to 610 for DPA1; and approximately 450 for DPB1. To study patterns of TCR occurrence, a later analysis re-analyzed previously published TCR beta repertoires from 666 donors and added high-resolution HLA genotyping. Donor age, sex, ethnicity and CMV serostatus were collected together with the repertoire data. Approximately 310 gigabases of sequencing data and approximately 85 million unique TCR sequences were included in an early release covering over 600 HLA-typed donors. To predict cytomegalovirus infection status, the study combined high-throughput TCR immunosequencing, statistical association of individual TCRs with disease status, and machine learning. Along with the roughly 670-subject first cohort, a separate validation cohort of over a hundred different subjects was used. An earlier analysis of some 600 of the donors applied high-throughput TCR beta sequencing to assess whether each TCR beta V gene segment acted as functional or pseudogenic. Of the 350 to 400 genotyped donors, approximately 82% fell in the genetic ancestry cluster associated with self-reported Caucasian donors. On the study overall, not on this receptor specifically: Because HLA typing was unavailable for some donors at each locus, only the typed subset was used in association tests. The sequencing pipeline was judged likely to have produced a cluster of highly shared sequence variants as a technical artifact. Correlated functional status among segregating V segments might reflect linkage disequilibrium, but an unknown experimental factor could not be ruled out. When HLA alleles, especially DR and DQ, strongly co-occurred, attributing TCR associations to individual alleles was difficult. According to a later analysis, most CMV-associated TCR beta chains appeared to be HLA-restricted, and the HLA associations seemed to be driven largely by CMV exposure. In a later analysis, HLA-associated TCR beta chains showed more clonal expansion and lower generation probabilities than non-associated chains that were equally common. According to a later genetic analysis, donors in an Asian-associated ancestry cluster had fewer N-insertions in productive TCRs than the roughly 670-donor mean. A further reported finding was that TCR beta sequences accurately predicted the HLA-A and HLA-B alleles for most subjects in the first cohort. The authors suggested that the approach could potentially be generalized to other disease states and immunological phenotypes. The presence/absence analyses assumed that sequencing depth was roughly uniform across donors, and that assumption may not be true. A later analysis reported that several top co-occurrence clusters appeared linked to parvovirus B19, influenza, CMV and Epstein-Barr virus. The classifier was reported to diagnose cytomegalovirus status with high specificity and sensitivity in both the original and validation cohorts. In a later analysis, around 15,000 TCR beta sequences were associated with specific HLA alleles at a false discovery rate of 0.05. Some IMGT-functional V segments, including TRBV6-2 and TRBV6-3, could not be told apart with the 87-base-pair reads, so those segments were excluded. The earlier analysis of approximately 590 of the donors excluded 15 to 20 rarely observed V segments, including chromosome 9 orphons, because counts were too low. An association between a missense DCLRE1C variant and V-gene and J-gene trimming of TCR beta chains was found in a later genetic analysis and replicated in an independent cohort. A few of the identified cytomegalovirus-associated TCR beta chains were confirmed in vitro to be specific for cytomegalovirus antigens. CMV serostatus was the only immune exposure information available for the cohort. The study listed 150 to 200 TCR beta chains as associated with cytomegalovirus. The cohort was sequenced for TCR beta chains only, and without alpha or paired-chain data the features that could be detected were limited. A later analysis found that TCR association rates varied across HLA loci, with DRB1 alleles showing the most associated TCRs and HLA-C alleles the fewest. Most TCR sequences were seen in very few donors, while some public TCRs were found in many individuals. An earlier analysis of approximately 570 of the donors showed that most TCR beta V segments appeared in productive rearrangements either about 90% or about 30% of the time, which broadly matched IMGT annotations.

The cohort consisted of 670 or so healthy bone marrow donors. At the time of sampling, all cohort members were nominally healthy, though unrecorded immune exposures were likely present. CMV serostatus was recorded as positive for roughly 300 and negative for 352 of the 666 cohort members, whereas no CMV serostatus was recorded for the donor in question. Each donor provided a peripheral blood sample, and peripheral blood mononuclear cells were used for TCR beta sequencing. Genomic DNA was extracted from the blood cell samples with the Qiagen DNeasy Blood Extraction Kit. Trimming takes 3 bases from V and 0 bases from J, and the germline ends sit 6 bases apart. The germline V gene encodes CDR1 GTSNPN and CDR2 SVGIG (reference sequence). The CDR3 goes from the cysteine to the phenylalanine over 12 residues. This entry keeps only the CDR3 DNA: 36 bases, framed from base 1. Remarks on this clone: What this receptor recognizes is not known. Base quality data are lacking; no much larger clone is found one base away.

Libraries were prepared through the immunoSEQ multiplex PCR assay. The multiplex PCR relied on a mix of 60 forward primers for TCR Vbeta segments and 13 reverse primers for TCR Jbeta segments. The CDR3 region of rearranged TCR beta genes was amplified from genomic DNA with a multiplex PCR assay. Amplified TCR beta libraries were sequenced as 87-base-pair reads on the Illumina HiSeq System. Concerning the study's data processing: Across the 640 or so repertoires, a later analysis counted roughly 77 million unique TCR beta chains, 9.5 million to 13 million of which were shared by at least two donors. A nearest-neighbor algorithm error-corrected the raw reads and collapsed the reads into unique sequences, merging closely related sequences to remove PCR and sequencing errors. V, D and J gene segments were assigned by aligning CDR3 sequences to IMGT reference sequences. Each retained sequence needed at least a six-nucleotide match to both a V gene segment and a J gene segment. A rearrangement counted as productive if the CDR3 had no stop codons and remained in frame with V and J, and every other rearrangement counted as non-productive. CDR3 was defined according to IMGT convention as the region running from the second conserved V-encoded cysteine to the conserved J-encoded phenylalanine. Sequences without an unambiguous match to a single V gene segment were excluded from the earlier analysis of 500 to 700 of the donors. In an earlier analysis of 500 to 750 of the donors, V segments were called functional above 56.7% productive rearrangements and were called segregating when the between-donor standard deviation exceeded 5%. A statistical classification framework was built to diagnose cytomegalovirus status from the catalog of TCR beta chain sequences. V and J gene assignment, in a later analysis, came from comparing TCR nucleotide sequences with IMGT/GENE-DB human TR gene sequences. Using the TCRdist pipeline, a later analysis assigned CDR3 sequences along with most-parsimonious VDJ recombination scenarios. A later analysis defined each TCR beta chain by its CDR3 amino acid sequence plus V-gene family, and excluded reads lacking a unique V-gene family. A later analysis removed 592 highly shared, low-generation-probability nucleotide sequences to deal with suspected cross-contamination and a sequencing artifact. In a later analysis, a clonal expansion index for each public chain was calculated from normalized within-repertoire ranks of inferred template counts. In a later analysis, generation probabilities were computed with a VDJ recombination model fitted to out-of-frame rearrangements, and the resulting probabilities were checked against IGoR. In a later analysis, hypergeometric tests were used to score TCR-TCR, TCR-HLA and TCR-CMV co-occurrence, with a repertoire-size bias correction applied to TCR pairs. In a later analysis, false discovery rates were estimated by permuting HLA or CMV assignments 20 times. In a later analysis, co-occurring TCRs were grouped with DBSCAN, and TCRdist sequence similarity was added when clustering was performed within HLA-allele-positive subsets. For co-occurrence clustering, repertoires with fewer than 30,000 or more than 120,000 public chains were excluded, along with about five repertoires with anomalous nucleotide sharing. TCRdb limited this immuneACCESS table to in-frame rearrangements with V and J called. A share of clones is missing; checked studies link under half to unresolved V genes, and the rest is unexplained. The V and J calls and clone size come from that table; D and trimming were worked out from the DNA. Recorded for this sample are roughly 45,000 clones; around 60% of them occurred a single time. The ten largest clones add up to around 8.7% of the sample.

Material: PBMCs. The chain was built from TRBV30 and TRBJ2-7, with no D gene named confidently. The TCR comes from a human donor in good health. This receptor has the CDR3 CAWSHSSYEQYF. The bases read TGTGCCTGGAGCCATAGCTCCTACGAGCAGTACTTC.